These T cell receptor beta chains were read from a single sample in a study of control samples from healthy donors and cancer patients. Method: immunoSEQ multiplex PCR; TCRdb's copy keeps in-frame clones and lacks some. The sample records just over 50,000 clones, about 88% being singletons. The material sequenced was PBMCs. The receptor source for this set is a man aged 45 to 65 with head and neck cancer. The CDR3 runs from the conserved cysteine through the conserved F or W. Each record gives: D gene, CDR3 length, J gene, V gene, CDR3 protein. The D gene is left open where the match is weak.

d_call: TRBD1; cdr3_length: 17; j_call: TRBJ2-3; v_call: TRBV5-4; cdr3_aa: CASSDTSRQGKTDTQYF
d_call: .; cdr3_length: 15; j_call: TRBJ1-3; v_call: TRBV30; cdr3_aa: CAWSTSGSSGNTIYF
d_call: .; cdr3_length: 14; j_call: TRBJ2-2; v_call: TRBV5-6; cdr3_aa: CASSQGPRAGELFF
d_call: .; cdr3_length: 14; j_call: TRBJ1-4; v_call: TRBV10-3; cdr3_aa: CAIGPRGTNEKLFF
d_call: TRBD2; cdr3_length: 14; j_call: TRBJ2-2; v_call: TRBV30; cdr3_aa: CAWSEAGGTGELFF
d_call: .; cdr3_length: 16; j_call: TRBJ2-4; v_call: TRBV15; cdr3_aa: CATSRGLEGAKNIQYF
d_call: TRBD1; cdr3_length: 15; j_call: TRBJ1-6; v_call: TRBV9; cdr3_aa: CASSATGEGASPLHF
d_call: TRBD1; cdr3_length: 16; j_call: TRBJ2-1; v_call: TRBV4-1; cdr3_aa: CASSGNRGLGNNEQFF
d_call: TRBD1; cdr3_length: 14; j_call: TRBJ1-2; v_call: TRBV5-1; cdr3_aa: CASSLGDREYGYTF
d_call: TRBD2; cdr3_length: 18; j_call: TRBJ2-5; v_call: TRBV7-6; cdr3_aa: CASSLTLLAGSVLVAQYF
d_call: .; cdr3_length: 14; j_call: TRBJ1-1; v_call: TRBV25-1; cdr3_aa: CASTQQNVNTEAFF
d_call: TRBD2; cdr3_length: 17; j_call: TRBJ2-3; v_call: TRBV28; cdr3_aa: CASSSWTSGRPTDTQYF
d_call: .; cdr3_length: 14; j_call: TRBJ2-1; v_call: TRBV7-9; cdr3_aa: CASNKPQGYNEQFF
d_call: .; cdr3_length: 13; j_call: TRBJ2-3; v_call: TRBV10-1; cdr3_aa: CASSQFRADTQYF
d_call: .; cdr3_length: 13; j_call: TRBJ2-3; v_call: TRBV5-6; cdr3_aa: CASSLGRTDTQYF
d_call: .; cdr3_length: 16; j_call: TRBJ2-3; v_call: TRBV9; cdr3_aa: CASSVEPGFGTDTQYF
d_call: TRBD1; cdr3_length: 13; j_call: TRBJ1-1; v_call: TRBV7-9; cdr3_aa: CASSLQGGTEAFF
d_call: .; cdr3_length: 18; j_call: TRBJ1-4; v_call: TRBV5-5; cdr3_aa: CASSLAGGGAATNEKLFF
d_call: TRBD1; cdr3_length: 17; j_call: TRBJ1-5; v_call: TRBV4-2; cdr3_aa: CASSQGLQQGARQPQHF
d_call: .; cdr3_length: 14; j_call: TRBJ1-1; v_call: TRBV5-1; cdr3_aa: CASSSLGGRTEAFF
d_call: .; cdr3_length: 16; j_call: TRBJ2-6; v_call: TRBV9; cdr3_aa: CASSAKGGPGANVLTF
d_call: .; cdr3_length: 13; j_call: TRBJ2-3; v_call: TRBV6-6; cdr3_aa: CASVSPSTDTQYF
d_call: .; cdr3_length: 15; j_call: TRBJ1-1; v_call: TRBV30; cdr3_aa: CAWTGTYTTRTEAFF
d_call: .; cdr3_length: 14; j_call: TRBJ2-2; v_call: TRBV18; cdr3_aa: CASSPGQNTGELFF
d_call: .; cdr3_length: 15; j_call: TRBJ2-5; v_call: TRBV7-6; cdr3_aa: CASSLAGTDQETQYF
d_call: TRBD1; cdr3_length: 14; j_call: TRBJ1-6; v_call: TRBV7-2; cdr3_aa: CASSSQGADSPLHF
d_call: .; cdr3_length: 16; j_call: TRBJ1-3; v_call: TRBV28; cdr3_aa: CASSLSQGRSGNTIYF
d_call: TRBD1; cdr3_length: 15; j_call: TRBJ1-6; v_call: TRBV30; cdr3_aa: CAWSGRDRWGSPLHF
d_call: TRBD1; cdr3_length: 14; j_call: TRBJ1-5; v_call: TRBV28; cdr3_aa: CASSPGQVNQPQHF
d_call: .; cdr3_length: 20; j_call: TRBJ2-3; v_call: TRBV9; cdr3_aa: CASSRLMRGPAVSSTDTQYF
d_call: TRBD2; cdr3_length: 19; j_call: TRBJ2-3; v_call: TRBV19; cdr3_aa: CASSTGHYPTSGSVDTQYF
d_call: .; cdr3_length: 16; j_call: TRBJ2-1; v_call: TRBV11-2; cdr3_aa: CASRSTGLRLSNEQFF
d_call: .; cdr3_length: 15; j_call: TRBJ2-1; v_call: TRBV7-9; cdr3_aa: CASSRWGALTNEQFF
d_call: TRBD2; cdr3_length: 19; j_call: TRBJ2-3; v_call: TRBV27; cdr3_aa: CASSLWGLAGGPGTDTQYF
d_call: TRBD1; cdr3_length: 13; j_call: TRBJ2-7; v_call: TRBV20-1; cdr3_aa: CSASPGQAREQYF
d_call: .; cdr3_length: 14; j_call: TRBJ2-3; v_call: TRBV5-1; cdr3_aa: CASSLGREQDTQYF
d_call: TRBD1; cdr3_length: 15; j_call: TRBJ2-7; v_call: TRBV6-5; cdr3_aa: CASSYRQGASYEQYF
d_call: .; cdr3_length: 16; j_call: TRBJ2-7; v_call: TRBV27; cdr3_aa: CASSLSFWGGPYEQYF
d_call: .; cdr3_length: 14; j_call: TRBJ2-5; v_call: TRBV7-6; cdr3_aa: CASSFRLIGETQYF
d_call: .; cdr3_length: 15; j_call: TRBJ2-5; v_call: TRBV18; cdr3_aa: CASSPIAVEGETQYF
d_call: TRBD1; cdr3_length: 14; j_call: TRBJ1-1; v_call: TRBV19; cdr3_aa: CASIKGQGGTEAFF
d_call: .; cdr3_length: 12; j_call: TRBJ2-3; v_call: TRBV9; cdr3_aa: CASSVRGDTQYF
d_call: TRBD2; cdr3_length: 14; j_call: TRBJ2-7; v_call: TRBV6-1; cdr3_aa: CASSDRGGLYEQYF
d_call: .; cdr3_length: 13; j_call: TRBJ2-7; v_call: TRBV5-1; cdr3_aa: CASSLDRLDEQYF
d_call: .; cdr3_length: 13; j_call: TRBJ1-1; v_call: TRBV6-4; cdr3_aa: CASSDSSNTEAFF
d_call: .; cdr3_length: 12; j_call: TRBJ1-6; v_call: TRBV27; cdr3_aa: CASSLRAGPLHF
d_call: .; cdr3_length: 14; j_call: TRBJ2-7; v_call: TRBV30; cdr3_aa: CAWSVSSLRYEQYF
d_call: .; cdr3_length: 17; j_call: TRBJ2-3; v_call: TRBV9; cdr3_aa: CASSGRWDTGRGDTQYF